Below are 18 T cell receptor beta chains sequenced from a single sample in a study of T cell responses to AZD1222 COVID-19 vaccine (dated by TCRdb to about 2021). The time point label here, explained by the study, means: about 28 days (+/-7) after the second vaccine dose. Libraries were prepared through the immunoSEQ multiplex PCR assay. The table comes from immuneACCESS by way of TCRdb, which keeps in-frame sequences with V and J called. Part of the clones is missing from these tables; in studies checked, under half for an unresolved V gene and the rest for unknown reasons. Recorded for this sample are about 120,000 clones; approximately 90% of them occurred a single time. 3% of the sample goes to the ten largest clones. This specimen was peripheral blood, taken 28 days after the second AZD1222 dose. These receptors all come from an adult who received the AZD1222 COVID-19 vaccine.

The V call is TRBV12-3 or TRBV12-4, the J call TRBJ2-7; D unresolved. The CDR3 has 13 residues. The germline V and J ends were trimmed by 1 base and 3 bases, with 7 bases remaining between them. CDR3 sequence: CASSLGGYYEQYF. In DNA form, the CDR3 reads TGTGCCAGCAGTTTAGGGGGTTACTACGAGCAGTACTTC.

This clone showed up just a few times. The J gene is TRBJ1-5, the V gene TRBV6-2 or TRBV6-3; D unresolved. From germline, CDR1 is MNHEY and CDR2 SVGEGT. V gave up 5 bases and J gave up 1 base, with 12 bases separating them. The CDR3 consists of 15 residues. The DNA of the CDR3 is TGTGCCAGCAGTCCCCCCCTAGGGAGCAATCAGCCCCAGCATTTT. This encodes CASSPPLGSNQPQHF.

The chain links TRBV6-6 to TRBJ2-2; perhaps D is TRBD1 or TRBD2 (6 bases each). V was trimmed by 5 bases and J by 4 bases, leaving 14 bases between them. Germline V gene data show CDR1 as MNHNY and CDR2 as SVGAGI (reference sequence). The CDR3 covers 15 residues. Here the CDR3 DNA reads TGTGCCAGCAGTAGGAGGGGGGAAGCCACCGGGGAGCTGTTTTTT. Protein product: CASSRRGEATGELFF.

This chain uses TRBV15 with TRBJ1-4; 7 nucleotides line up with TRBD1. CDR3 length: 18 residues. V was clipped by 2 bases and J by 1 base; unmatched bases: 10. The germline V gene has CDR1 LNHNV and CDR2 YYDKDF (reference sequence). The CDR3 DNA follows: TGTGCCACCAGCAGATCATGGACAGGTCGGGGAACTAATGAAAAACTGTTTTTT. Translating gives CATSRSWTGRGTNEKLFF.

The genes are TRBV6-5 and TRBJ1-3; D call uncertain. Germline CDR1 reads MNHEY; CDR2 reads SVGAGI. V gave up 0 bases and J gave up 0 bases, with 6 bases separating them. The CDR3 is 15 amino acids. DNA of the CDR3: TGTGCCAGCAGTTACTCGTCCATCTCTGGAAACACCATATATTTT. This encodes CASSYSSISGNTIYF.

CDR3 in DNA: TGTGCCAGCAGCGCCAGACAGGGCCGGGGCTACACCTTC. This translates into CASSARQGRGYTF. The V gene is TRBV3-1 (or the pseudogene TRBV3-2), the J gene TRBJ1-2; TRBD1 matches at 7 bases. J was trimmed by 8 bases and V by 5 bases; bases with no gene match: 8. Germline lookup yields CDR1 LGHDT and CDR2 YNNKEL (reference sequence). This CDR3 contains 13 residues.

This rearrangement joins TRBV30 to TRBJ2-5, with D tentatively TRBD1 (5 bases). This CDR3 comprises 13 residues. Trimming stripped 8 bases from V and 4 bases from J, with 17 bases between. The germline gives CDR1 GTSNPN, CDR2 SVGIG (reference sequence). CDR3 bases: TGTGCCCGATCGGTAGGGGATGGAGAGACCCAGTACTTC. It translates to CARSVGDGETQYF.

CDR3 region: CASSSAEFSPLHF. The CDR3 coding sequence is TGTGCCAGCAGCTCGGCGGAATTTTCACCCCTCCACTTT. J is TRBJ1-6 and V is TRBV7-2; no clear D gene. The V and J ends lost 4 bases and 9 bases respectively, with 10 bases between them. There are 13 residues in the CDR3. The germline CDR1 and CDR2 sequences are SGHTA and FQGNSA.

CDR3 amino acids: CASSLIQGGYEAFF. The CDR3 DNA follows: TGTGCCAGCAGTTTGATACAGGGGGGATATGAAGCTTTCTTT. The rearrangement uses TRBV6-2 or TRBV6-3 and TRBJ1-1; TRBD1 aligns across 8 bases. Germline CDR1 MNHEY, CDR2 SVGEGT. The CDR3 has 14 amino acids. Trimming took 4 bases from V and 7 from J; bases not matched to a gene: 8.

The rearrangement uses TRBV5-1 and TRBJ1-1; 9 bases are a match to TRBD1. With 4 bases clipped from V and 8 bases from J, the junction kept 9 bases outside the gene matches. This CDR3 has 14 amino acids. Looked up from germline, CDR1 is SGHRS and CDR2 is YFSETQ. The CDR3, as DNA: TGCGCCAGCAGCCCTAACACAGGGGGCGCGGAAGCTTTCTTT. This codes for CASSPNTGGAEAFF.

This clone was observed once. V is TRBV28 and J is TRBJ1-6; TRBD1 is a possible D gene (5 bases). Germline V gene sequence: CDR1 MDHEN, CDR2 SYDVKM. This CDR3 spans 15 amino acids. Trimming stripped 5 bases from V and 2 bases from J, with 10 bases between. For the CDR3, the DNA is TGTGCCAGCAGTCGGGCAGGGCCCTATAATTCACCCCTCCACTTT. Its protein is CASSRAGPYNSPLHF.

V gene TRBV24-1 combines with J gene TRBJ1-5; maybe TRBD1 (6 bases). Deletions cut 4 bases from V and 3 bases from J, with 12 bases between. The CDR3 has 15 residues. Germline-derived CDR1 and CDR2 are KGHDR and SFDVKD. This CDR3 is CATSDLGQSNQPQHF. CDR3 in DNA: TGTGCCACCAGTGACCTCGGACAGTCCAATCAGCCCCAGCATTTT.

CDR3 protein: CASSLQGQNNEKLFF. The DNA of the CDR3 is TGTGCCAGTAGTCTGCAGGGACAGAATAATGAAAAACTGTTTTTT. V gene TRBV19 combines with J gene TRBJ1-4; 7 positions agree with TRBD1. With V trimmed by 5 bases and J by 4 bases, 7 bases remained unmatched. Germline V gene data show CDR1 as LNHDA and CDR2 as SQIVND (reference sequence). CDR3 length: 15 residues.

This chain connects TRBV19 to TRBJ1-1, with D possibly matching TRBD1 (5 bases). Deletions cut 1 base from V and 5 bases from J, with 11 bases between. The CDR3 loop spans 14 amino acids. Germline values: CDR1 LNHDA, CDR2 SQIVND (reference sequence). CDR3 sequence: CASSIGAWGTEAFF. CDR3 sequence (DNA): TGTGCCAGTAGTATAGGGGCGTGGGGGACTGAAGCTTTCTTT.

The chain couples TRBV7-2 to TRBJ2-7, with D maybe TRBD2 (6 bases). Germline CDR1 is SGHTA and CDR2 is FQGNSA. V was cut by 7 bases and J by 4 bases, with 20 bases left in between. The CDR3 has 15 amino acids. The CDR3 loop reads CASTPDPGLSYEQYF. The CDR3 region has the DNA TGTGCCAGCACCCCTGACCCGGGACTTTCGTACGAGCAGTACTTC.

The chain links TRBV7-6 to TRBJ2-5; no firm D call. This CDR3 spans 13 amino acids. In germline, CDR1 is SGHVS, CDR2 FNYEAQ. Trimming took 5 bases from V and 2 from J, leaving 9 bases between them. The CDR3 loop reads CASSLGRQETQYF. The DNA of the CDR3 is TGTGCCAGCAGCCTAGGACGGCAAGAGACCCAGTACTTC.

The CDR3 coding sequence is TGTGCCAGCAGTCGAGCGAAAACAGGTTACACTGAAGCTTTCTTT. Encoded protein: CASSRAKTGYTEAFF. V gene TRBV3-1 (or the pseudogene TRBV3-2) combines with J gene TRBJ1-1, with a tentative D call TRBD1 (5 bases). Per the germline V gene, CDR1 is LGHDT and CDR2 is YNNKEL (reference sequence). The length of the CDR3 is 15 residues. V was shortened by 6 bases and J by 3 bases, with 17 bases between the two germline ends.

About this clone itself: One end of the junction is discordant with germline, which a read error may explain. The rearrangement uses TRBV19 and TRBJ1-2, with 10 bases aligning to TRBD1. The germline gives CDR1 LNHDA, CDR2 SQIVND (reference sequence). This CDR3 has 17 amino acids. CDR3 region: CASIIYLTTGGTWGYTF. As DNA, the CDR3 is TGTGCCAGTATTATATATCTAACGACAGGGGGCACCTGGGGCTACACCTTC.